This TCR beta chain emerged from a study of early T cells in non-severe SARS-CoV-2 infection. For the study at large: The chains were unpaired, and the sequenced material was bulk RNA from unsorted whole blood.

The library protocol tagged individual cDNA molecules with unique molecular identifiers. TCRdb passed the 5' RACE reads through MiXCR, listing each CDR3 protein once. In the table there are nearly 110,000 distinct CDR3 sequences, more than 9.5% of which are singletons. Germline CDR1 LNHDA, CDR2 SQIVND (reference sequence). This CDR3 has 15 amino acids. Between the trimmed V and J ends, which lost 3 bases and 9 bases, there was a span of 18 bases. Study outcomes and limitations: Matches to VDJdb favored anti-spike CD8 responses and missed private and CD4 specificities.

This clonotype was counted ten times or more. What it recognizes is unknown. J is TRBJ2-1 and V is TRBV19; no definite D call. The specimen sequenced was whole blood. The receptor was isolated from an adult who was a healthcare worker with PCR-confirmed SARS-CoV-2 infection or an uninfected control (not recorded which). Here the CDR3 DNA reads TGTGCCAGTAGTATGCCCGGAGTAGCCGGAATTGAGCAGTTCTTC. Amino acid sequence: CASSMPGVAGIEQFF.